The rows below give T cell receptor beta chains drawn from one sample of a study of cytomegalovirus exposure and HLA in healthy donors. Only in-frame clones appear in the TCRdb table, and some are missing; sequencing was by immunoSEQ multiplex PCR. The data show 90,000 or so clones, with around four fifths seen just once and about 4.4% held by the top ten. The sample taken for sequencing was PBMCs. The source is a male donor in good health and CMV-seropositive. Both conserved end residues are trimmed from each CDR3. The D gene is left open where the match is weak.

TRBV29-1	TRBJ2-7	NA	SVRRSYEQY
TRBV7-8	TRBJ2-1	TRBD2	ASSSIAGKHNEQF
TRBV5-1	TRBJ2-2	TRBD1	ASSLADRVVAGELF
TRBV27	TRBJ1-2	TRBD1	ASSLGQGIGYGYT
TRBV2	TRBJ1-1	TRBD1	ASHGTGLRNTEAF
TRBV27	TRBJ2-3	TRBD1	ASSPGQGTDTQY
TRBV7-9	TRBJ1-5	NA	ASSPVLSNQPQH
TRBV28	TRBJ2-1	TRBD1	ASSYRTGSRNEQF
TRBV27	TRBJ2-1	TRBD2	ASSLLGTSGSPSSYNEQF
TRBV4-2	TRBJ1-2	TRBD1	ASSHAGQGVEDYGYT
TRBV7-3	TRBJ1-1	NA	ASSPGGENTEAF
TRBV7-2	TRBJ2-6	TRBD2	ASSLRASGARSGANVLT
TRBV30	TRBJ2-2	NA	AWTPPGDNTGELF
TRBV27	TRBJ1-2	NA	ASSLSGAGYGYT
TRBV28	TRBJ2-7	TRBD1	ASSQTGEASYEQY
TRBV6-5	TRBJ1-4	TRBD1	ASSTRTGKKEKLF
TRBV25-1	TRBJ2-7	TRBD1	ASRPRGQSYEQY
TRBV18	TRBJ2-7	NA	ASSPGANYEQY
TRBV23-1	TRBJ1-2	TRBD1	ASRGQGARGATANYGYT
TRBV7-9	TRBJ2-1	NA	ASSPSNEQF
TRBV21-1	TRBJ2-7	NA	ASSKVKAARERYEQY
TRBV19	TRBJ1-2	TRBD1	ASRETGPGYT
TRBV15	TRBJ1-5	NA	ATSRATVSNQPQH
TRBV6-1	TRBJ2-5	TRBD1	ASSIRDRGQETQY
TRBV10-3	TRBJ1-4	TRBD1	AISEGQGATNEKLF
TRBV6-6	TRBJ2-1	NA	ASSILSRAENEQF
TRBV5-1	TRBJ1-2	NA	ASSLARGIDGYT
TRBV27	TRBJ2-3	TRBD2	ASSLLSGRVTDTQY
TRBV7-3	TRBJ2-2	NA	ASSLTGNTGELF
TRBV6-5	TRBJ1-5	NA	ASSYRSNQPQH
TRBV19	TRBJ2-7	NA	ASSQGSASSYEQY
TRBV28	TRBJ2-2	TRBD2	ASSFRLAAGELF
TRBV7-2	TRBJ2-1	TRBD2	ASSLAPAGVGLF
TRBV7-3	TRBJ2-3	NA	ASSLYVRGGDTQY
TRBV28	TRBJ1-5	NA	ASRTGIANQPQH
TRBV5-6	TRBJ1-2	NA	ASSSRGGSGYT
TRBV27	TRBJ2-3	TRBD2	ASSLGGSSTDTQY
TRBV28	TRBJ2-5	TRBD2	ASRAASGQETQY
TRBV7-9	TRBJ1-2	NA	ASSVGQNYGYT
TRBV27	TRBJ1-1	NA	ASSPTLNTEAF